This T cell receptor beta chain was obtained from a study of control samples from healthy donors and cancer patients. The V end lost 6 bases, the J end lost 8 bases, and 12 bases lay between the germline ends. The CDR3 runs to 12 residues. Looked up from germline, CDR1 is MNHNY and CDR2 is SVGAGI (reference sequence). Profiled with immunoSEQ multiplex PCR; TCRdb holds only in-frame clones, not every one. Of just over 80,000 clones listed, 85% to 95% were seen once; the top ten hold approximately 4.8%. V is TRBV6-6 and J is TRBJ2-3; D gene uncertain. Sequenced input: blood. This sequence was found in a young woman in good health. The CDR3 reads CASRVKGGTQYF. DNA of the CDR3: TGTGCCAGCAGAGTTAAGGGCGGTACGCAGTATTTT.